The 17 T cell receptor beta chains listed next were all sequenced from one sample in a study of blood T cell repertoires in COVID-19. Using immunoSEQ multiplex PCR, the repertoire was profiled, and TCRdb retains in-frame clones only, with some absent. The profile shows 150,000 to 200,000 clones, roughly 93% of them singletons. The sequencing input was peripheral blood. Receptors were obtained from a young man with COVID-19, enrolled during active disease.

The CDR3 protein is CSGLPSTSTDTQYF. The CDR3 bases are TGCAGCGGACTTCCATCCACTAGCACAGATACGCAGTATTTT. This chain uses TRBV29-1 with TRBJ2-3; no definite D call. The CDR3 consists of 14 residues. Germline CDR1 and CDR2: SQVTM and ANQGSEA. V lost 7 bases to trimming and J lost 0 bases, with 14 bases between them.

V usage is TRBV6-1 and J usage is TRBJ1-2; 8 nucleotides match TRBD1. This CDR3 has 13 residues. Trimming at V came to 2 bases and at J to 9 bases, leaving 5 bases not matched to a gene. The germline gives CDR1 MNHNS, CDR2 SASEGT. CDR3 sequence (DNA): TGTGCCAGCAGTGAACAGGGGGCCGTGAGCTACACCTTC. Residues: CASSEQGAVSYTF.

This chain joins TRBV29-1 and TRBJ1-2; 7 bases match TRBD1. This CDR3 has 13 amino acids. Germline CDR1 is SQVTM and CDR2 is ANQGSEA. Losses at the gene ends were 4 bases for V and 5 bases for J; bases not matched to a gene: 7. CDR3 region: CSVGQGLRYGYTF. For the CDR3, the DNA is TGCAGCGTTGGACAGGGATTAAGATATGGCTACACCTTC.

The chain combines TRBV27 with TRBJ2-7; the match to TRBD2 covers 11 bases. Trimming at V came to 6 bases and at J to 2 bases, leaving 18 bases not matched to a gene. CDR1 MNHEY and CDR2 SMNVEV come from the germline V gene (reference sequence). The CDR3 loop spans 19 amino acids. The CDR3 DNA reads TGTGCCAGCAGCCTCTCCCACAGACTAGCGGGACACCTGGCCTACGAGCAGTACTTC. Residues: CASSLSHRLAGHLAYEQYF.

V is TRBV15 and J is TRBJ1-2; possibly TRBD1 for D (5 bases). V was shortened by 0 bases and J by 6 bases, with 17 bases between the two germline ends. The V gene's germline CDR1 is LNHNV and CDR2 YYDKDF (reference sequence). CDR3 length: 16 amino acids. The CDR3 sequence is CATSRDVAGQGDGYTF. The DNA of the CDR3 is TGTGCCACCAGCAGAGATGTAGCCGGGCAGGGTGATGGCTACACCTTC.

J is TRBJ1-5 and V is TRBV27; possible D gene TRBD1, 6 bases. Germline CDR1 and CDR2: MNHEY and SMNVEV (reference sequence). This CDR3 region has 13 residues. Trimming took off 8 bases at V and 5 bases at J, with 13 bases between the two ends. CDR3 protein: CASGWGGDQPQHF. The CDR3 region has the DNA TGTGCCAGCGGTTGGGGGGGCGATCAGCCCCAGCATTTT.

The chain links TRBV27 to TRBJ1-5; D is uncertain. CDR1 is MNHEY and CDR2 is SMNVEV in the germline V gene (reference sequence). The CDR3 is 12 residues long. V was trimmed by 3 bases and J by 6 bases, leaving 6 bases between them. CDR3 sequence: CASSFVGQPQHF. CDR3 DNA sequence: TGTGCCAGCAGTTTCGTCGGTCAGCCCCAGCATTTT.

The chain combines TRBV6-5 with TRBJ2-2; D is unclear. V was shortened by 10 bases and J by 5 bases, with 20 bases between the two germline ends. CDR3 length: 15 amino acids. The V gene's germline CDR1 is MNHEY and CDR2 SVGAGI. The CDR3 loop reads CATTTLSGRTGELFF. The CDR3 DNA is TGTGCCACTACGACGTTATCGGGTCGGACCGGGGAGCTGTTTTTT.

The chain uses TRBV10-3 and TRBJ2-2; the D is unclear. The ends were cut back, 4 bases at V and 1 base at J, with 4 bases in the middle. Germline CDR1 reads ENHRY; CDR2 reads SYGVKD. This CDR3 spans 13 amino acids. The CDR3 reads CAISGGNTGELFF. CDR3 bases: TGTGCCATCAGTGGAGGGAACACCGGGGAGCTGTTTTTT.

This clone was observed once. The chain combines TRBV5-8 with TRBJ2-5, with D maybe TRBD1 (6 bases). V shed 0 bases and J shed 5 bases, with 20 bases lying between them. CDR3 length: 17 residues. Germline V gene sequence: CDR1 SGHTS, CDR2 YDEGEE. CDR3 loop: CASSLDGLAGEGETQYF. In DNA, the CDR3 is TGTGCCAGCAGCTTGGATGGTTTGGCAGGGGAAGGTGAGACCCAGTACTTC. The full variable domain, its missing parts supplied by reference TRBV5-8 and TRBJ2-5, is EAGVTQSPTHLIKTRGQQATLRCSPISGHTSVYWYQQALGLGLQFLLWYDEGEERNRGNFPPRFSGRQFPNYSSELNVNALELEDSALYLCASSLDGLAGEGETQYFGPGTRLLVL.

This clone has a handful of counts. The rearrangement links TRBV7-2 to TRBJ2-5; D may be TRBD2 (6 bases). CDR1 and CDR2 from the germline V gene are SGHTA and FQGNSA. The CDR3 totals 12 residues. V gave up 6 bases and J gave up 1 base, with 6 bases separating them. CDR3 sequence reads: CASRLAQETQYF. CDR3 DNA: TGTGCCAGCAGACTAGCCCAAGAGACCCAGTACTTC.

J is TRBJ1-6 and V is TRBV6-6, with no clear D. V lost 0 bases to trimming and J lost 8 bases, with 14 bases between them. The CDR3 is 16 residues long. CDR1 is MNHNY, CDR2 SVGAGI, per germline (reference sequence). This CDR3 is CASSYSLDGRDSPLHF. The CDR3 DNA is TGTGCCAGCAGTTACTCCTTGGACGGGAGAGATTCACCCCTCCACTTT.

The rearrangement joins TRBV27 to TRBJ2-1; TRBD2 aligns across 8 bases. Unmatched junction bases numbered 8, after V lost 7 bases and J lost 6 bases. Per germline, CDR1 MNHEY and CDR2 SMNVEV (reference sequence). The CDR3 has 14 amino acids. CDR3 in DNA: TGTGCCAGCATGCGAAGGACTAGCACCAATGAGCAGTTCTTC. It translates to CASMRRTSTNEQFF.

The rearrangement uses TRBV6-5 and TRBJ2-1; perhaps TRBD2 as D (6 bases). V was trimmed by 5 bases and J by 2 bases, leaving 13 bases between them. This CDR3 spans 15 amino acids. The germline gives CDR1 MNHEY, CDR2 SVGAGI. The CDR3 sequence is CASSRTILAYNEQFF. CDR3 in DNA: TGTGCCAGCAGTAGGACTATTCTCGCCTACAATGAGCAGTTCTTC.

The chain carries TRBV29-1 and TRBJ1-1, with a weak D call TRBD1 (5 bases). Per germline, CDR1 SQVTM and CDR2 ANQGSEA. Deletions cut 4 bases from V and 8 bases from J, with 11 bases between. The CDR3 has 11 residues. The CDR3 loop is CSVVVTEEAFF. CDR3 bases: TGCAGCGTTGTGGTGACAGAGGAAGCTTTCTTT.

CDR3 DNA sequence: TGTGCCAGCAGCCTCATAGAAGAGCAGTACTTC. Its translation: CASSLIEEQYF. The genes are TRBV11-2 and TRBJ2-7; unclear D gene. CDR1 is SGHAT and CDR2 is FQNNGV in the germline V gene. V was cut by 5 bases and J by 7 bases, with 9 bases left in between. This CDR3 spans 11 amino acids.

The J gene is TRBJ2-1, the V gene TRBV20-1; the match to TRBD2 covers 8 bases. Germline V gene data show CDR1 as DFQATT and CDR2 as SNEGSKA (reference sequence). V was clipped by 5 bases and J by 6 bases; unmatched bases: 12. The CDR3 runs to 15 residues. DNA for the CDR3: TGCAGTGCTGGTGGCGGGAGGAGTCCCGCCAATGAGCAGTTCTTC. Protein sequence: CSAGGGRSPANEQFF.